This record concerns one TCR beta chain sequence. This entry comes from a study of cytotoxic CD8 clonotypes in ibrutinib-treated CLL. In germline, CDR1 is SEHNR, CDR2 FQNEAQ (reference sequence). CDR3 length equals 15 residues. The V and J ends lost 0 bases and 4 bases respectively, with 12 bases between them. The data were produced by immunoSEQ multiplex PCR, yet TCRdb's version contains in-frame clones alone and is incomplete. This table holds approximately 170,000 clones, about 88% found once. The origin of this receptor is a human donor with chronic lymphocytic leukemia. The specimen was PBMCs, collected at disease progression, from a patient treated with ibrutinib. This chain uses TRBV7-9 with TRBJ1-1; no clear D gene. The CDR3 loop reads CASSLATHLGTEAFF. The DNA for the CDR3 is TGTGCCAGCAGCTTAGCGACCCACCTGGGCACTGAAGCTTTCTTT.